This TCR beta chain is from a study of vaccination effects on CD4 cells after COVID-19. Whole-study context: Samples were taken post-vaccine, and their median timing was 72 days after the second dose.

Ahead of sequencing, the ViraFEST assay grew antigen-specific CD4+ T cells using viral peptide pools. Culture proceeded for approximately 10 days, and CD4+ T cells were then isolated. It was between March and December 2020 that the person had a SARS-CoV-2 infection confirmed by PCR. Vaccine administered to participants consisted of two doses of either BNT162b2 or mRNA-1273. Wells of roughly 1.9 million PBMC each were grown with 10 IU/ml IL-2 and about 9.7 ug/ml peptides. IL-2 medium was substituted for half the medium on days 3 and 7. In the case of this clone: Its target is unknown.

Assay used: immunoSEQ multiplex PCR; TCRdb lists only in-frame clones, some missing. There are under 20,000 clones in the sample; 65% to 75% occur only once, and around 20% lies in the top ten. Germline CDR1 and CDR2: MNHEY and SVGAGI. The CDR3 covers 14 residues. J lost 4 bases, V lost 7 bases, and 8 bases had no gene match. Broader study findings: After vaccination, at late timepoints, clones induced by infection and by vaccine contracted markedly.

Sequenced here: CD4+ T cells from PBMCs cultured with SARS-CoV-2 spike peptides, sampled after COVID-19 vaccination. The V gene is TRBV6-5, the J gene TRBJ2-3; 7 bases map to TRBD2. This receptor was obtained from a human donor who had a prior SARS-CoV-2 infection. CDR3 residues: CASTSRGEADTQYF. CDR3 sequence (DNA): TGTGCCAGCACGTCACGGGGGGAAGCAGATACGCAGTATTTT.